This T cell receptor (beta chain) was sequenced during a study of blood T cells in healthy people across ages. Regarding the study as a whole: A roughly linear fall in TCR beta diversity per million T cells was seen with increasing age.

This CDR3 has 17 residues. Germline V lookup: CDR1 DFQATT, CDR2 SNEGSKA (reference sequence). To note about this clonotype: Its antigen is still unknown. One end of the junction does not line up with germline, which may come from a read error.

A second PCR, run for roughly 7 to 11 cycles, used a sample-barcoded 5' primer plus a J-beta primer mix. TCRdb re-called the 5' RACE reads through MiXCR, storing one row per CDR3 protein. Found here are over 550,000 distinct CDR3 sequences, around 31% of them singletons; the top ten hold around a sixth. The chain is built from TRBV20-1 and TRBJ2-5, with TRBD2 identical over 13 bases. Sequenced material: blood. This receptor was taken from a woman older than 75 in good health. The CDR3 sequence is CSARGTSGSSNQGTQYF. Here the CDR3 DNA reads TGCAGTGCTAGAGGGACTAGCGGGAGCTCGAATCAAGGGACCCAGTACTTC.